These 20 T cell receptor beta chains were all obtained from the same sample, sequenced in a study of blood T cell repertoires in COVID-19. Repertoires were generated with immunoSEQ multiplex PCR, while TCRdb's copy carries only in-frame clones and drops some. The sample lists some 47,000 clones, 86% occurring once. The sample comprised peripheral blood. The receptors stem from a woman in her fifties or sixties with acute or convalescent COVID-19.

This sequence joins TRBV6-5 and TRBJ1-1; TRBD1 might be the D (6 bases). Trimming took off 5 bases at V and 5 bases at J, with 18 bases between the two ends. Germline V gives CDR1 MNHEY, CDR2 SVGAGI. The CDR3 runs to 15 residues. CDR3 nucleotides: TGTGCCAGCAGTCACCCTTTTGGGGGCAGGACTGAAGCTTTCTTT. This encodes CASSHPFGGRTEAFF.

The CDR3 region has the DNA TGTGCCTGGAGCCGGGGACAGGGGATTCAAGAGACCCAGTACTTC. Protein: CAWSRGQGIQETQYF. The V and J genes are TRBV30 and TRBJ2-5; 10 bases map to TRBD1. Trimming took 3 bases from V and 2 from J; bases not matched to a gene: 6. Germline CDR1 is GTSNPN and CDR2 is SVGIG (reference sequence). The CDR3 length is 15 residues.

The chain employs TRBV6-5 and TRBJ2-7; 9 bases map to TRBD1. The germline gives CDR1 MNHEY, CDR2 SVGAGI. The CDR3 sequence is 14 residues long. With 4 bases clipped from V and 0 bases from J, the junction kept 1 base outside the gene matches. The chain's CDR3 is CASSSTGGSYEQYF. The CDR3 DNA is TGTGCCAGCAGTTCGACAGGGGGCTCCTACGAGCAGTACTTC.

CDR3 bases: TGTGCCAGCTCACAGACCTCAGGGGGGTGGAACACTGAAGCTTTCTTT. Protein: CASSQTSGGWNTEAFF. The genes are TRBV18 and TRBJ1-1; 7 positions match TRBD1. V trimming: 4 bases; J trimming: 1 base; junction bases outside the gene matches: 9. Germline lookup yields CDR1 KGHSH and CDR2 LQKENI. The CDR3 contains 16 residues.

The chain carries TRBV27 and TRBJ1-3; TRBD1 aligns across 9 bases. The CDR3 is 18 residues long. V trimming: 4 bases; J trimming: 4 bases; junction bases outside the gene matches: 14. Germline V CDR1 and CDR2: MNHEY, SMNVEV (reference sequence). The CDR3 DNA is TGTGCCAGCAGTTATAGGACAGGGGTCCCCTTCTGGGGAAACACCATATATTTT. It yields the protein CASSYRTGVPFWGNTIYF.

This clone has just one count. The chain combines TRBV18 with TRBJ1-1; TRBD1 is a possible D gene (5 bases). Trimming took off 3 bases at V and 4 bases at J, with 9 bases between the two ends. Germline lookup yields CDR1 KGHSH and CDR2 LQKENI. This CDR3 contains 13 residues. The CDR3 region is CASSPSGFTEAFF. CDR3 sequence (DNA): TGTGCCAGCTCACCTTCAGGGTTCACTGAAGCTTTCTTT.

The chain uses TRBV12-3 or TRBV12-4 and TRBJ1-2, with TRBD1 as a possible D gene (5 bases). Trimming shortened V by 4 bases and J by 9 bases, and 12 bases separated the two germline ends. This CDR3 is built from 12 residues. CDR3 bases: TGTGCCAGCAGTTCACACAGGTTGAGCTACACCTTC. It specifies CASSSHRLSYTF.

Only a few counts were recorded for this clone. The chain combines TRBV28 with TRBJ1-2; the D gene is possibly TRBD1 (6 bases). The CDR3 runs to 13 residues. V was cut by 6 bases and J by 4 bases, with 12 bases left in between. Germline CDR1 MDHEN, CDR2 SYDVKM. CDR3 loop: CASRKQGPYGYTF. Written as DNA, the CDR3 is TGTGCCAGCAGGAAACAGGGACCCTATGGCTACACCTTC.

CDR3 region: CASSLDGSSYNEQFF. CDR3 bases: TGTGCCAGCAGCTTGGACGGGAGTTCCTACAATGAGCAGTTCTTC. This chain uses TRBV5-4 with TRBJ2-1, with TRBD2 as a possible D gene (6 bases). CDR3 length equals 15 residues. Germline values: CDR1 SGHNT, CDR2 YYREEE (reference sequence). V lost 0 bases, J lost 1 base, and 8 bases lay in between.

In this sample, this clone turned up once. The J gene is TRBJ2-7, the V gene TRBV5-5, with TRBD1 identical over 8 bases. CDR1 is SGHKS, CDR2 YYEKEE, per germline (reference sequence). CDR3 length equals 14 residues. J lost 6 bases, V lost 5 bases, and 10 bases had no gene match. The CDR3 sequence: CASRSSMTGVEQYF. Here the CDR3 DNA reads TGTGCCAGCAGGTCGAGTATGACAGGGGTCGAGCAGTACTTC.

This clone was detected once. One end of the junction is discordant with germline, which a read error may explain. The genes are TRBV6-5 and TRBJ2-7; 13 positions agree with TRBD2. The CDR3 consists of 15 residues. Germline-derived CDR1 and CDR2 are MNHEY and SVGAGI. The CDR3 region has the DNA TGTGCCAGCAATTACGGGACTAGCGGGATTAACGAGCAGTACTTC. This codes for CASNYGTSGINEQYF.

This chain links TRBV5-1 with TRBJ2-1; TRBD2 might be the D (6 bases). V was trimmed by 7 bases and J by 2 bases, leaving 13 bases between them. The CDR3 length is 14 residues. Germline lookup yields CDR1 SGHRS and CDR2 YFSETQ. Written as DNA, the CDR3 is TGCGCCAGCGCCCCTAGCGCAGCCTACAATGAGCAGTTCTTC. Protein sequence: CASAPSAAYNEQFF.

CDR3 bases: TGTGCCAGCTCACTACGGACTGCCTCAACTAATGAAAAACTGTTTTTT. Amino acids: CASSLRTASTNEKLFF. V gene TRBV18 combines with J gene TRBJ1-4, with D hard to call. The germline V gene has CDR1 KGHSH and CDR2 LQKENI. The CDR3 runs to 16 residues. Trimming stripped 4 bases from V and 0 bases from J, with 12 bases between.

The rearrangement joins TRBV6-5 to TRBJ2-7; TRBD2 agrees at 7 bases. The CDR3 is made up of 15 amino acids. CDR1 and CDR2 from the germline V gene are MNHEY and SVGAGI. The V and J ends lost 0 bases and 0 bases, in that order; junction bases with no gene match: 2. In DNA, the CDR3 is TGTGCCAGCAGTTACTCAGCGGGAAGCTCCTACGAGCAGTACTTC. Translation: CASSYSAGSSYEQYF.

The chain links TRBV2 to TRBJ2-3, with D tentatively TRBD1 (5 bases). V was cut by 4 bases and J by 0 bases, with 8 bases left in between. Germline CDR1 SNHLY, CDR2 FYNNEI. The CDR3 runs 14 residues. The CDR3 here is CASSVRTSTDTQYF. In DNA form, the CDR3 reads TGTGCCAGCAGTGTTCGGACAAGCACAGATACGCAGTATTTT.

This chain links TRBV3-1 (or the pseudogene TRBV3-2) with TRBJ1-5, with TRBD1 matching over 7 bases. J was trimmed by 3 bases and V by 4 bases; bases with no gene match: 3. The CDR3 runs to 14 residues. CDR1 and CDR2 (germline): LGHDT, YNNKEL (reference sequence). This CDR3 reads CASSPGTDNQPQHF. CDR3 nucleotides: TGTGCCAGCAGCCCCGGGACAGACAATCAGCCCCAGCATTTT.

This chain connects TRBV6-1 to TRBJ1-4; weak D call: TRBD1 (6 bases). Germline lookup yields CDR1 MNHNS and CDR2 SASEGT. The CDR3 is 14 amino acids. The V and J ends lost 3 bases and 7 bases respectively, with 12 bases between them. Here the CDR3 DNA reads TGTGCCAGCAGTGACGACAGGACCGCTGAAAAACTGTTTTTT. This gives the protein CASSDDRTAEKLFF.

The rearrangement uses TRBV5-1 and TRBJ2-7, with 8 bases aligning to TRBD1. There are 15 residues in the CDR3. CDR1 SGHRS and CDR2 YFSETQ come from the germline V gene. After removal of 5 bases from V and 0 bases from J, the junction contained 7 bases not matched to a gene. CDR3 sequence reads: CASSPLTGVSYEQYF. The CDR3 DNA reads TGCGCCAGCAGTCCTCTGACAGGGGTCTCCTACGAGCAGTACTTC.

This chain uses TRBV29-1 with TRBJ1-2; TRBD1 is a possible D gene (6 bases). Germline CDR1 is SQVTM and CDR2 is ANQGSEA. The length of the CDR3 is 12 residues. Trimming stripped 0 bases from V and 5 bases from J, with 7 bases between. As DNA, the CDR3 is TGCAGCGTTGAAGAAGGGGGTTATGGCTACACCTTC. This codes for CSVEEGGYGYTF.

The CDR3 nucleotides are TGTGCCAGCAGTTTAGCGGGGTCTGGGACTGAAGCTTTCTTT. It yields the protein CASSLAGSGTEAFF. The chain is built from TRBV28 and TRBJ1-1, with no clear D. CDR1 is MDHEN, CDR2 SYDVKM, per germline. V was trimmed by 2 bases and J by 5 bases, leaving 12 bases between them. The CDR3 covers 14 residues.